The next 32 T cell receptor beta chains were all read from a single sample in a study of cytomegalovirus exposure and HLA in healthy donors. 13 Jbeta primers and 60 Vbeta primers were used for the PCR. Generated by immunoSEQ multiplex PCR, the TCRdb table keeps only in-frame clones and is missing some. The sample holds 110,000 or so clones; roughly 70% are singletons and the top ten take approximately 10%. The sequencing sample was made of PBMCs. The receptors here all came from a woman between 50 and 59 years old in good health and CMV-seropositive.

The genes are TRBV7-3 and TRBJ1-1; 10 positions match TRBD1. V lost 4 bases to trimming and J lost 10 bases; unmatched junction nucleotides: 9. Germline V gives CDR1 SGHTA, CDR2 FQGTGA. This CDR3 has 14 residues. The CDR3 bases are TGTGCCAGCAGCTGGGACAGGGGAGGGTTACCAGCTTTCTTT. Its protein product is CASSWDRGGLPAFF.

V usage is TRBV19 and J usage is TRBJ1-2; D perhaps matches TRBD1 (6 bases). Trimming took off 5 bases at V and 5 bases at J, with 18 bases between the two ends. This CDR3 is built from 15 residues. From germline, CDR1 is LNHDA and CDR2 SQIVND (reference sequence). CDR3 sequence: CASSPADSASYGYTF. The CDR3 DNA is TGTGCCAGTAGTCCCGCGGACAGCGCGTCATATGGCTACACCTTC. The full variable domain, with the rest looked up from reference TRBV19 and TRBJ1-2, is DGGITQSPKYLFRKEGQNVTLSCEQNLNHDAMYWYRQDPGQGLRLIYYSQIVNDFQKGDIAEGYSVSREKKESFPLTVTSAQKNPTAFYLCASSPADSASYGYTFGSGTRLTVV.

The chain combines TRBV18 with TRBJ1-3; possible D gene TRBD1, 5 bases. Germline V gene lookup returns CDR1 KGHSH and CDR2 LQKENI. The CDR3 is 18 amino acids. V was clipped by 0 bases and J by 0 bases, with 15 bases between them. CDR3 protein: CASSPPGTGSLSGNTIYF. The CDR3 DNA reads TGTGCCAGCTCACCACCGGGGACTGGCAGTCTCTCTGGAAACACCATATATTTT.

This clone was seen only once. The chain combines TRBV9 with TRBJ1-1; no clear D gene. V was cut by 1 base and J by 4 bases, with 5 bases left in between. The germline CDR1 and CDR2 sequences are SGDLS and YYNGEE. The CDR3 extends over 12 amino acids. The CDR3 bases are TGTGCCAGCAGCGTATCCGGCACTGAAGCTTTCTTT. Protein sequence: CASSVSGTEAFF.

The chain combines TRBV10-3 with TRBJ2-7; 10 bases line up with TRBD1. The trim removed 8 bases at V and 2 bases at J, leaving 3 bases unmatched. Per germline, CDR1 ENHRY and CDR2 SYGVKD. The CDR3 runs 13 residues. The DNA of the CDR3 is TGTGCCATCGGGGGACAGGGGACCTACGAGCAGTACTTC. Protein product: CAIGGQGTYEQYF.

This sequence joins TRBV28 and TRBJ1-1, with TRBD1 matching over 8 bases. Germline V gives CDR1 MDHEN, CDR2 SYDVKM. CDR3 length: 14 amino acids. V gave up 6 bases and J gave up 5 bases; unmatched junction bases: 8. The CDR3 is CASRPQGARTEAFF. In DNA form, the CDR3 reads TGTGCCAGCAGGCCGCAGGGGGCAAGGACTGAAGCTTTCTTT.

This chain links TRBV5-1 with TRBJ2-5, with 11 bases matching TRBD2. The V gene end was trimmed by 0 bases and the J gene end by 2 bases; junction bases not matched to a gene: 6. The CDR3 consists of 17 residues. The germline V gene encodes CDR1 SGHRS and CDR2 YFSETQ. CDR3 in amino acids: CASSLALAGVPQETQYF. DNA of the CDR3: TGCGCCAGCAGCTTGGCACTAGCGGGGGTCCCACAAGAGACCCAGTACTTC.

The chain has TRBV15 and TRBJ2-1; the D gene is possibly TRBD2 (7 bases). The CDR3 contains 14 residues. The germline V gene encodes CDR1 LNHNV and CDR2 YYDKDF (reference sequence). The V end was cut by 0 bases, the J end by 8 bases, with 11 bases between. The CDR3 sequence: CATSRDKGGDEQFF. In DNA, the CDR3 is TGTGCCACCAGCAGAGATAAGGGGGGGGATGAGCAGTTCTTC.

The chain links TRBV2 to TRBJ2-5; weak D call: TRBD1 (5 bases). The V and J ends lost 6 bases and 5 bases respectively, with 13 bases between them. The CDR3 contains 13 residues. CDR1 and CDR2 (germline): SNHLY, FYNNEI. The CDR3 DNA reads TGTGCCAGCAGGGGGCCAGCCGGCGAGACCCAGTACTTC. Translating it yields CASRGPAGETQYF.

The chain combines TRBV5-7 with TRBJ1-4; possibly TRBD1 for D (6 bases). TRBV5-7 is flagged as an ORF with uncertain function. V was cut by 4 bases and J by 0 bases, with 19 bases left in between. This CDR3 has 18 amino acids. CDR3 sequence (DNA): TGTGCCAGCAGCGTGATAGGGACACTGTTTGCAACTAATGAAAAACTGTTTTTT. It is translated as CASSVIGTLFATNEKLFF.

The chain uses TRBV5-1 and TRBJ2-7; possibly TRBD1 for D (6 bases). Germline CDR1 reads SGHRS; CDR2 reads YFSETQ. V was cut by 2 bases and J by 3 bases, with 12 bases left in between. This CDR3 is built from 14 residues. Here the CDR3 reads CASSFTDRYYEQYF. CDR3 DNA sequence: TGCGCCAGCAGCTTTACGGACAGATACTACGAGCAGTACTTC.

V is TRBV10-2 and J is TRBJ1-1; 10 nucleotides line up with TRBD1. The trim removed 4 bases at V and 7 bases at J, leaving 6 bases unmatched. There are 14 residues in the CDR3. CDR1 and CDR2 from the germline V gene are WSHSY and SAAADI. DNA of the CDR3: TGCGCCAGCAGTGCCGGGACAGGGGCCGGTGAAGCTTTCTTT. It specifies CASSAGTGAGEAFF.

The rearrangement links TRBV10-3 to TRBJ2-2, with 8 bases identical to TRBD1. J lost 4 bases, V lost 6 bases, and 4 bases had no gene match. This CDR3 region has 14 residues. Germline CDR1 is ENHRY and CDR2 is SYGVKD. CDR3 region: CAIRGQGGTGELFF. CDR3 nucleotide sequence: TGTGCCATCAGAGGACAGGGTGGCACCGGGGAGCTGTTTTTT.

This chain links TRBV4-2 with TRBJ1-1; tentative D call: TRBD1 (6 bases). Trimming left V 0 bases short and J 1 base short, with 12 bases between. The CDR3 has 16 amino acids. Germline V gene data show CDR1 as LGHNA and CDR2 as YNFKEQ. For the CDR3, the DNA is TGTGCCAGCAGCCAAGATAGGGCAGGGGCGAACACTGAAGCTTTCTTT. This codes for CASSQDRAGANTEAFF.

The chain links TRBV18 to TRBJ1-4; TRBD1 aligns across 7 bases. Germline CDR1 reads KGHSH; CDR2 reads LQKENI. The CDR3 sequence is 15 residues long. With V trimmed by 6 bases and J by 5 bases, 9 bases remained unmatched. The chain's CDR3 is CASSSPGGQNEKLFF. The CDR3 nucleotides read TGTGCCAGCTCCTCACCAGGGGGGCAAAATGAAAAACTGTTTTTT.

This chain joins TRBV4-1 and TRBJ2-1; TRBD2 aligns across 7 bases. Germline lookup yields CDR1 MGHRA and CDR2 YSYEKL. This CDR3 is built from 16 residues. After removal of 4 bases from V and 7 bases from J, the junction contained 13 bases not matched to a gene. CDR3 sequence: CASSPWTAGVKNEQFF. In nucleotides, the CDR3 is TGCGCCAGCAGCCCCTGGACGGCGGGAGTGAAGAATGAGCAGTTCTTC.

The gene calls are TRBV19 and TRBJ2-7, with 9 positions matching TRBD2. CDR1 and CDR2 from the germline V gene are LNHDA and SQIVND (reference sequence). The V and J ends lost 4 bases and 2 bases, in that order; junction bases with no gene match: 9. The CDR3 has 16 residues. The CDR3 nucleotides read TGTGCCAGTAGTAACCCCGGGACTAGCAGAGCCTACGAGCAGTACTTC. As protein: CASSNPGTSRAYEQYF.

This clone has just a few counts. The CDR3 is CASRYNRKTEAFF. The CDR3, as DNA: TGTGCCAGCCGTTACAACAGGAAGACTGAAGCTTTCTTT. V usage is TRBV27 and J usage is TRBJ1-1, with D perhaps matching TRBD1 (5 bases). The CDR3 consists of 13 residues. Trimming shortened V by 8 bases and J by 5 bases, and 15 bases separated the two germline ends. CDR1 is MNHEY and CDR2 is SMNVEV in the germline V gene (reference sequence).

This rearrangement joins TRBV7-2 to TRBJ2-3; no clear D. Germline CDR1 SGHTA, CDR2 FQGNSA. V lost 6 bases and J lost 0, with 10 bases in between. The CDR3 covers 14 residues. The CDR3 loop is CASSPGISTDTQYF. The CDR3 DNA is TGTGCCAGCAGTCCGGGTATCAGCACAGATACGCAGTATTTT.

This sequence joins TRBV5-1 and TRBJ2-1; D is perhaps TRBD1 (6 bases). The V end lost 2 bases, the J end lost 4 bases, and 10 bases lay between the germline ends. This CDR3 has 14 amino acids. Germline CDR1 SGHRS, CDR2 YFSETQ. CDR3: CASSFRTVYNEQFF. The CDR3 DNA reads TGCGCCAGCAGCTTTCGGACAGTTTACAATGAGCAGTTCTTC.

The V call is TRBV5-1, the J call TRBJ1-5, with D perhaps TRBD1 (5 bases). The V end lost 1 base, the J end lost 5 bases, and 10 bases lay between the germline ends. There are 14 residues in the CDR3. Germline loops: CDR1 SGHRS, CDR2 YFSETQ. The CDR3 loop reads CASSLNWGDQPQHF. Here the CDR3 DNA reads TGCGCCAGCAGCTTGAACTGGGGCGATCAGCCCCAGCATTTT.

V gene TRBV9 combines with J gene TRBJ2-1; D unclear. V gave up 1 base and J gave up 2 bases, with 10 bases separating them. The CDR3 has 15 residues. Germline assignment: CDR1 SGDLS and CDR2 YYNGEE. CDR3 residues: CASSVSPSAYNEQFF. CDR3 nucleotides: TGTGCCAGCAGCGTATCCCCTTCGGCCTACAATGAGCAGTTCTTC.

The V call is TRBV4-3, the J call TRBJ1-5, with a tentative D call TRBD1 (6 bases). Germline assignment: CDR1 LGHNA and CDR2 YSLEER. V lost 0 bases to trimming and J lost 4 bases, with 19 bases between them. The CDR3 runs to 18 residues. CDR3 sequence (DNA): TGCGCCAGCAGCCAAGACGGACCTTCGACAGGCCTTAATCAGCCCCAGCATTTT. This translates into CASSQDGPSTGLNQPQHF.

The chain combines TRBV19 with TRBJ2-1; 12 positions match TRBD2. V lost 5 bases to trimming and J lost 14 bases; unmatched junction nucleotides: 10. Germline V lookup: CDR1 LNHDA, CDR2 SQIVND (reference sequence). The CDR3 is 14 residues long. CDR3 nucleotides: TGTGCCAGTAGTCCCCCGGAGACTAGCGGGAGAAAGTTCTTC. It specifies CASSPPETSGRKFF.

This chain connects TRBV6-6 to TRBJ1-6, with 8 bases lining up with TRBD1. V dropped 6 bases and J dropped 7; count of bases not matched to a gene: 8. This CDR3 region has 15 residues. The V gene's germline CDR1 is MNHNY and CDR2 SVGAGI (reference sequence). The CDR3 region is CASRGGTGVNSPLHF. The CDR3 region has the DNA TGTGCCAGCAGGGGCGGGACAGGAGTAAATTCACCCCTCCACTTT.

V gene TRBV19 combines with J gene TRBJ2-1, with 9 bases identical to TRBD2. The ends lost 7 bases at V and 6 bases at J; junction bases unmatched: 7. The CDR3 runs to 14 residues. Per germline, CDR1 LNHDA and CDR2 SQIVND (reference sequence). The CDR3 spells CASNVAGGFNEQFF. The CDR3, as DNA: TGTGCCAGTAATGTCGCGGGAGGGTTCAATGAGCAGTTCTTC.

The chain links TRBV4-2 to TRBJ2-3; 10 bases fit TRBD1. V trimming: 7 bases; J trimming: 4 bases; junction bases outside the gene matches: 11. Germline CDR1 is LGHNA and CDR2 is YNFKEQ. The CDR3 has 16 residues. Here the CDR3 DNA reads TGTGCCAGCACCCTTAGGGCGGGACAGGGGCCAGATACGCAGTATTTT. It translates to CASTLRAGQGPDTQYF.

V gene TRBV5-1 combines with J gene TRBJ1-1, with 7 bases fitting TRBD1. J was trimmed by 0 bases and V by 4 bases; bases with no gene match: 9. The CDR3 runs to 16 residues. In germline, CDR1 is SGHRS, CDR2 YFSETQ. The CDR3 region is CASSTGQQGMNTEAFF. CDR3 nucleotides: TGCGCCAGCAGCACGGGACAGCAAGGCATGAACACTGAAGCTTTCTTT.

The V gene is TRBV28, the J gene TRBJ2-7; 8 bases fit TRBD1. There are 16 residues in the CDR3. The V gene end was trimmed by 4 bases and the J gene end by 0 bases; junction bases not matched to a gene: 8. The V gene's germline CDR1 is MDHEN and CDR2 SYDVKM. The CDR3 sequence: CASSSPGQGNSYEQYF. In DNA form, the CDR3 reads TGTGCCAGCAGTTCCCCAGGACAGGGAAACTCCTACGAGCAGTACTTC.

The chain combines TRBV5-6 with TRBJ2-1, with 7 bases aligning to TRBD2. After removal of 5 bases from V and 3 bases from J, the junction contained 8 bases not matched to a gene. There are 15 residues in the CDR3. Germline assignment: CDR1 SGHDT and CDR2 YYEEEE. The CDR3 loop reads CASRPSGGLYNEQFF. The CDR3, as DNA: TGTGCCAGCAGACCTAGCGGCGGCCTCTACAATGAGCAGTTCTTC.

The chain has TRBV7-9 and TRBJ2-1; 8 bases are shared with TRBD2. This CDR3 comprises 15 residues. V was clipped by 3 bases and J by 8 bases; unmatched bases: 9. Per the germline V gene, CDR1 is SEHNR and CDR2 is FQNEAQ (reference sequence). The CDR3 DNA reads TGTGCCAGCAGCTTTATCAGCGGGGGCGGGGATGAGCAGTTCTTC. It encodes CASSFISGGGDEQFF. The whole variable domain, remainder taken from reference TRBV7-9 and TRBJ2-1, is DTGVSQNPRHKITKRGQNVTFRCDPISEHNRLYWYRQTLGQGPEFLTYFQNEAQLEKSRLLSDRFSAERPKGSFSTLEIQRTEQGDSAMYLCASSFISGGGDEQFFGPGTRLTVL.

The chain employs TRBV10-3 and TRBJ1-1; D is unclear. Per the germline V gene, CDR1 is ENHRY and CDR2 is SYGVKD. CDR3 length: 13 amino acids. Trimming took 3 bases from V and 5 from J, leaving 10 bases between them. CDR3 in DNA: TGTGCCATCAGTGACGATGTACGGACTGAAGCTTTCTTT. Its translation is CAISDDVRTEAFF.